This entry is about one T cell receptor (beta chain). This clonotype was counted a few times. It lacks a known antigen. Base-call qualities are not available, and no considerably larger clone is one nucleotide away. The data belong to a study of early T cells in non-severe SARS-CoV-2 infection (dated by TCRdb to 2020 to 2023). Turning to the overall study: Because TCR sequencing relied on bulk RNA taken from unsorted whole blood, pairing of alpha and beta chains was not possible. General findings and caveats noted by the study authors: VDJdb matching was skewed toward anti-spike CD8 responses and likely underestimated virus-specific expansions by missing private and CD4 specificities.

The study was a case-control design nested within a healthcare worker cohort in London, UK, with weekly nasopharyngeal swab PCR tests and blood sampling. Healthcare workers were recruited between 23 and 31 March 2020, during the week of the UK lockdown, and were followed weekly for up to about 15 weeks. The library was generated by 5' RACE. The reads were generated on a NextSeq 500. The TCR library protocol attached unique molecular identifiers to individual cDNA molecules to correct for sequencing error and PCR bias. Both TCR alpha and beta chains were sequenced, and tight co-correlation was observed between alpha and beta sequence abundances in each sample. The authors processed their data as follows. Decombinator V4 was used to annotate the V gene, J gene and CDR3 of the TCR sequences. TCRs were defined as expanded if a significant change between any two time points was detected under a Poisson model with p below 0.0001. TCR abundances were normalised to the total number of TCRs sequenced per sample and were expressed as counts per million. MAIT TCRs were defined by TRAV1-2 paired with TRAJ12, TRAJ20 or TRAJ33, and iNKT TCRs by TRAV10 paired with TRAJ18. A search of VDJdb, accessed on 1 November 2021, was run for TCRs annotated to CMV, EBV and SARS-CoV-2, with TCRs annotated for multiple antigens excluded. TCRdb applied fastp at Q25 and MiXCR to the public reads, then kept only in-frame beta chains. Under each unique CDR3 protein, matching rows form one entry showing the most common genes and DNA. TCRdb assigned the V and J calls; the authors' analysis was not used. The sample profile shows 70,000 to 95,000 distinct CDR3 sequences; roughly 14% of them were found once. Together, the top ten hold roughly 0.6% of the sample.

The junction shows trimming of 4 bases on V and 0 bases on J, and the gene matches do not reach 14 bases of it. Sequences SGHNT (CDR1) and YYREEE (CDR2) are obtained from the germline V gene (reference sequence). The CDR3 runs 20 amino acids, cysteine and phenylalanine included. Just CDR3 DNA is preserved here, 60 bases in frame from base 1. The chain couples TRBV5-4 to TRBJ2-6; 9 central bases correspond to TRBD2. The TCR originated in an adult who was a healthcare worker with PCR-confirmed SARS-CoV-2 infection or an uninfected control (not recorded which). Sequenced material: whole blood. The sequence in DNA is TGTGCCAGCAGCACGGATCTTGTCAGCGGGGGGAACTCTGGGGCCAACGTCCTGACTTTC. Translated, it gives CASSTDLVSGGNSGANVLTF.